This TCR beta chain appears in the sequencing data of a study of CD8 T cells in ankylosing spondylitis. Findings and limits, study-wide: Prior work had noted some motif variants in reactive arthritis blood and synovial fluid. There was a TCR beta motif, made of 7 or 8 highly homologous variants, that appeared characteristic of ankylosing spondylitis blood.

To note about this clonotype: Its antigen remains unidentified.

This CDR3 spans 16 amino acids. CDR1 and CDR2 (germline): SGHAT, FQNNGV. Between the trimmed V and J ends, which lost 1 base and 4 bases, there was a span of 11 bases. Using quantitative 5'-RACE with molecular barcodes, the authors made TCR beta libraries. One entry per CDR3 protein, called by TCRdb with MiXCR from the 5' RACE reads. The sample contains about 220,000 distinct CDR3 sequences, 7% to 8% of which appear only once. Sequenced sample: blood, either unsorted or a sorted T cell fraction (not recorded which). The chain joins TRBV11-2 to TRBJ1-6, with D perhaps TRBD1 (5 bases). The receptor was isolated from a male donor with ankylosing spondylitis. CDR3 sequence: CASSLGPGRYNSPLHF. CDR3 nucleotide sequence: TGTGCCAGCAGCTTAGGGCCGGGACGGTATAATTCACCCCTCCACTTT.